This T cell receptor (beta chain) was captured in a study of metastatic and nonmetastatic thyroid tumors. This clone has just one count. Relative to the germline gene, one junction end is altered; a read error may explain this. Prior to thyroid surgery, none of the patients had received any treatment. The CDR3 sequence is 14 residues long. CDR1 SGHKS and CDR2 YYEKEE come from the germline V gene (reference sequence). MiXCR was used by TCRdb to re-call the PCR reads. This table holds about 19,000 clones, around 17% found once. The sequencing input was blood. The V call is TRBV5-5, the J call TRBJ2-2; D is undetermined. This TCR derives from a male donor with papillary thyroid cancer or a benign thyroid nodule (not recorded which). Some clones in this sample may be carry-over from other donors' samples. CDR3 DNA: TGTGCCAGCAGCTTTGCAGCCCTCACCGGTGAGCTGTTTTTT. This gives the protein CASSFAALTGELFF.